Reported below is one TCR beta chain. Its target is unknown. Preparation of TRB cDNA libraries relied on 5' RACE carrying UMI labels. TCRdb reprocessed the 5' RACE reads, keeping one entry per CDR3 protein, no DNA. Here the sample table reports about 120,000 distinct CDR3 sequences. This entry comes from a study of CXCR3-negative and CXCR3-positive naive CD8 T cells. Study conclusions and caveats: TRB CDR3s of CXCR3-positive naive cells were more hydrophobic than those of CXCR3-negative naive cells.

Germline CDR1 is PRHDT and CDR2 is FYEKMQ (reference sequence). This CDR3 comprises 15 residues. This chain connects TRBV13 to TRBJ2-1; TCRdb names TRBD2, which stays unverified in the absence of DNA. The source material was naive CXCR3+ CD8+ T cells from blood. Subset denoted: CD45RO-CCR7+CD27+CD95- naive CD8+ T cells expressing CXCR3 (TNR3+). This clonotype originated in a human donor in good health. Some clones in this sample may be carry-over from other donors' samples. The CDR3 protein is CASSPGLAGVVEQFF.